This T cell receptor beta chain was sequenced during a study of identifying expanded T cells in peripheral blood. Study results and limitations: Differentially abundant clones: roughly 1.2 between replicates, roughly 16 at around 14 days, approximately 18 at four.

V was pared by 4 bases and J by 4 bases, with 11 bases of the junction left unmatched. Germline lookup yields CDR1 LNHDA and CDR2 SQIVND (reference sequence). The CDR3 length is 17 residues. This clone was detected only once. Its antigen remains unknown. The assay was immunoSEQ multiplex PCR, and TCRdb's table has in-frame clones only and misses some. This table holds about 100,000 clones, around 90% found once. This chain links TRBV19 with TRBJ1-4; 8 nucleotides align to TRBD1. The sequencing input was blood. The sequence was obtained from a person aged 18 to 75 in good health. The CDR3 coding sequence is TGTGCCAGTAGTAGGCTCCAGGGGGCTACCAATAATGAAAAACTGTTTTTT. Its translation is CASSRLQGATNNEKLFF.